This T cell receptor (beta chain) comes out of a study of blood T cell repertoires in COVID-19. Study overall: The United States, Italy and Spain were the sources of the acute and convalescent COVID-19 samples. Sample material is recorded as cDNA or gDNA derived from T cells, B-cell-depleted T cells, or PBMCs.

The V gene lost 6 bases and the J gene lost 6 bases, with 3 bases spanning the gap. CDR1 and CDR2 (germline): MDHEN, SYDVKM. CDR3 size: 11 residues. In the authors' workflow: Amplification of reference gene primers was used by the study to estimate nucleated cell counts. Profiling relied on immunoSEQ multiplex PCR, and the TCRdb table lists in-frame clones only, not all of them. V and J calls and clone size are given by that table; D and trimming were obtained from the DNA. The sample contains around 99,000 clones, about 89% of which appear only once. The receptor comes from a man in his forties or fifties with active or convalescent COVID-19. Sequenced sample: peripheral blood. The chain employs TRBV28 and TRBJ1-6; D is uncertain. CDR3 bases: TGTGCCAGCAGACTTAATTCACCCCTCCACTTT. Encoded protein: CASRLNSPLHF.